At least ten counts were recorded for the clone carrying this T cell receptor beta chain. The target antigen is unknown. This sample was taken from a study of T cells in Graves' hyperthyroidism and ophthalmopathy. Overall study: Sampling of peripheral blood happened at initial diagnosis, prior to any treatment.

There were TCR beta CDR3 regions amplified from RNA transcripts. A first-round RT-PCR of the TCR CDR3 used the HTBI primer set. TCRdb used MiXCR to reprocess the multiplex PCR reads, holding one entry per CDR3 protein. The repertoire has more than 350,000 distinct CDR3 sequences, 12% to 15% of them found once; the top ten carry approximately 19%. Whole-study findings and limits: Blood shared most expanded thyroid clonotypes above 0.001.

Uncontrolled infection, other autoimmune disease, pregnancy or lactation disqualified patients from enrolment. This clonotype originated in a woman aged 55-69 years with Graves' ophthalmopathy. Sequencing was done on a sample of blood.

DNA for the CDR3: TGTGCCTGGAGTAGGGACGTAACCTATGGCTACACCTTC. This encodes CAWSRDVTYGYTF. The rearrangement joins TRBV30 to TRBJ1-2, with D perhaps TRBD1 (5 bases). The length of the CDR3 is 13 residues. V lost 2 bases to trimming and J lost 4 bases, with 11 bases between them. Germline V gene lookup returns CDR1 GTSNPN and CDR2 SVGIG (reference sequence).